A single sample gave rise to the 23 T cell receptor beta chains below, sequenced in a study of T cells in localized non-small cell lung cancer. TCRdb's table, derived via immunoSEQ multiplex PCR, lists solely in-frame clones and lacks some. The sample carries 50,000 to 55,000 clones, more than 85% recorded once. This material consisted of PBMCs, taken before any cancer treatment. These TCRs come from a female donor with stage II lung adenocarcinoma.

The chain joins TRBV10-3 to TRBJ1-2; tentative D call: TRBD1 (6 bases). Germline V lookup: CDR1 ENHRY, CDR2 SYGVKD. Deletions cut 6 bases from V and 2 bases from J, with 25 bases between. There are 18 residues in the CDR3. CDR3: CAIREHYPGGLPNYGYTF. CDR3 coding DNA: TGTGCCATCAGAGAACACTACCCGGGGGGCCTCCCCAACTATGGCTACACCTTC.

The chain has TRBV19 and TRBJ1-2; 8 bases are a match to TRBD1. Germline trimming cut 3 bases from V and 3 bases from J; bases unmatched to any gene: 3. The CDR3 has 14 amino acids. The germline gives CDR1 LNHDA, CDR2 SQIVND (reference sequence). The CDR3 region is CASSMGQADYGYTF. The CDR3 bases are TGTGCCAGTAGTATGGGACAGGCCGACTATGGCTACACCTTC.

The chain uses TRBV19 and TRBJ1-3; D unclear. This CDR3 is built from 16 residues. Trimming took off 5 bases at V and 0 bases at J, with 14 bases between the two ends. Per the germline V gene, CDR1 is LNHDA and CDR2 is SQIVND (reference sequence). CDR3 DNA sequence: TGTGCCAGTAGTGGACCTGAAAGAATCTCTGGAAACACCATATATTTT. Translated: CASSGPERISGNTIYF.

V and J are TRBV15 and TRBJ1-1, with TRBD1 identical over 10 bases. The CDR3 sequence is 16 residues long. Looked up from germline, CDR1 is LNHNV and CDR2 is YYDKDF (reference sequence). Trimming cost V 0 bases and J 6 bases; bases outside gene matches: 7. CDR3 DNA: TGTGCCACCAGCAGAGAGGGACAGGGGAGAGTCGCTGAAGCTTTCTTT. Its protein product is CATSREGQGRVAEAFF.

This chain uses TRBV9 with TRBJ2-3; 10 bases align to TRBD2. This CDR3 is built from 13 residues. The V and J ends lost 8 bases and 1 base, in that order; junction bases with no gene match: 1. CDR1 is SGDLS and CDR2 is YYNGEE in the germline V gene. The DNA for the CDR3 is TGTGCCAGTGGACTAGCGGGCACAGATACGCAGTATTTT. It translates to CASGLAGTDTQYF.

This CDR3 is CASYWPPSGNTIYF. The CDR3, as DNA: TGTGCCAGCTATTGGCCACCCTCCGGAAACACCATATATTTT. The V and J genes are TRBV6-1 and TRBJ1-3; no reliable D call. Germline-derived CDR1 and CDR2 are MNHNS and SASEGT. Trimming took 8 bases from V and 4 from J, leaving 15 bases between them. This CDR3 has 14 residues.

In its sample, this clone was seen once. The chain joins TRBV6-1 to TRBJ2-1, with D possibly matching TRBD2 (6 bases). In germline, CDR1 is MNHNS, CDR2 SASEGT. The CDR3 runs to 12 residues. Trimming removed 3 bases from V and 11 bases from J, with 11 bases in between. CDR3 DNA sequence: TGTGCCAGCAGTGAGACCGGGACTCAGCAGTTCTTC. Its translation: CASSETGTQQFF.

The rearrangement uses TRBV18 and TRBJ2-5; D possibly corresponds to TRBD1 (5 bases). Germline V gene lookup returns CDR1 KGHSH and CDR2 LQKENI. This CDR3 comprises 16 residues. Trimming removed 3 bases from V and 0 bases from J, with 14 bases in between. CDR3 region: CASSPDSRTYQETQYF. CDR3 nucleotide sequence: TGTGCCAGCTCACCCGACAGCCGTACTTACCAAGAGACCCAGTACTTC.

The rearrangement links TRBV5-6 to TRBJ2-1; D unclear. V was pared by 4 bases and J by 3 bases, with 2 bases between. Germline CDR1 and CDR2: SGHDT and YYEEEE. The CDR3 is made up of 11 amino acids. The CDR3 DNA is TGTGCCAGCAGCCACTACAATGAGCAGTTCTTC. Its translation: CASSHYNEQFF.

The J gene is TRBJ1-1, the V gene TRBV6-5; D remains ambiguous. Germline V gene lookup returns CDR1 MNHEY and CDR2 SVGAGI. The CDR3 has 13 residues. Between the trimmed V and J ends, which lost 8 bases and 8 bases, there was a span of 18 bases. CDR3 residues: CASRPSPLREAFF. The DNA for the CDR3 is TGTGCCAGCCGTCCGTCTCCACTGAGGGAAGCTTTCTTT.

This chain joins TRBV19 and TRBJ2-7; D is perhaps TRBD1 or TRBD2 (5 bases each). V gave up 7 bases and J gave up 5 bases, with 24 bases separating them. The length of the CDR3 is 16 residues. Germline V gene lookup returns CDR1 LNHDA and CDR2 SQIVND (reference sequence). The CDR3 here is CASKDTGRDFSDEQYF. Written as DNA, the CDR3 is TGTGCCAGTAAGGACACGGGGCGCGATTTCTCGGACGAGCAGTACTTC.

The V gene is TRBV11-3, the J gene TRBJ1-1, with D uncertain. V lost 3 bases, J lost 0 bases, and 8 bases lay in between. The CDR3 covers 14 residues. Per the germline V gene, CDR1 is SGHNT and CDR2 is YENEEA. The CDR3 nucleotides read TGTGCCAGCAGCTTCGGAGGAATGAACACTGAAGCTTTCTTT. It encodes CASSFGGMNTEAFF. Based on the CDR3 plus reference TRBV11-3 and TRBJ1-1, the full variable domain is EAGVVQSPRYKIIEKKQPVAFWCNPISGHNTLYWYLQNLGQGPELLIRYENEEAVDDSQLPKDRFSAERLKGVDSTLKIQPAELGDSAVYLCASSFGGMNTEAFFGQGTRLTVV.

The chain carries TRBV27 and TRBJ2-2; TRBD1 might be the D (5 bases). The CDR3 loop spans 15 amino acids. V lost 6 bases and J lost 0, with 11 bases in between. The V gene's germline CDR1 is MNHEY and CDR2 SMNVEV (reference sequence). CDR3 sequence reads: CASRLQGANTGELFF. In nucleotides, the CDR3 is TGTGCCAGCAGGTTGCAGGGCGCGAACACCGGGGAGCTGTTTTTT.

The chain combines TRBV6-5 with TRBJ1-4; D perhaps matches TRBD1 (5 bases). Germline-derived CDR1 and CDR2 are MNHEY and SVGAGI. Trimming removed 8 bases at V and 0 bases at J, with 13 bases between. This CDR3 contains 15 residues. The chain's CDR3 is CASPPGRATNEKLFF. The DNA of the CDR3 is TGTGCCAGCCCCCCGGGGCGCGCAACTAATGAAAAACTGTTTTTT.

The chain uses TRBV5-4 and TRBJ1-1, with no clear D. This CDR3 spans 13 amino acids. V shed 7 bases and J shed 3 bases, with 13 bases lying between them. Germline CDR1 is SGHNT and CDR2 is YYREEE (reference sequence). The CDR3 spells CASLGNWDTEAFF. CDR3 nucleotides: TGTGCCAGCTTGGGAAATTGGGACACTGAAGCTTTCTTT.

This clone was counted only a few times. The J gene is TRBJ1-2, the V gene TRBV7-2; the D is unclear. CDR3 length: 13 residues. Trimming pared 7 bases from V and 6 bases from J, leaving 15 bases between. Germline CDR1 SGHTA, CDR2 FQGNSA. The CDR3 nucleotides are TGTGCCAGCAACCTACCTTCCGATAATGGCTACACCTTC. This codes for CASNLPSDNGYTF.

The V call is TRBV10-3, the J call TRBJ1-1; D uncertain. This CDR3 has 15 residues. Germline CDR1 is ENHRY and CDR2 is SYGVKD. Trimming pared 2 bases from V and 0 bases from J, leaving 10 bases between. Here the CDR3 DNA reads TGTGCCATCAGTGAGGCGGAACCTATGAACACTGAAGCTTTCTTT. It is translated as CAISEAEPMNTEAFF.

The CDR3 DNA is TGTGCCAGTAGTATAGGAGGGAGGTACCAAGAGACCCAGTACTTC. Translated, it gives CASSIGGRYQETQYF. The chain employs TRBV19 and TRBJ2-5, with a weak D call TRBD2 (6 bases). CDR3 length: 15 residues. The V and J ends lost 1 base and 0 bases respectively, with 9 bases between them. From germline, CDR1 is LNHDA and CDR2 SQIVND (reference sequence).

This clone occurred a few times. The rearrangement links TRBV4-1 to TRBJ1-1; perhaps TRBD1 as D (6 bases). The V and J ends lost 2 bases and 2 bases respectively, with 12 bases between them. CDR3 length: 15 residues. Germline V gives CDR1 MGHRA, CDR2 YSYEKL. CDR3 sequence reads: CASSQTTGRNTEAFF. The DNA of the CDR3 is TGCGCCAGCAGCCAAACTACAGGGAGAAACACTGAAGCTTTCTTT.

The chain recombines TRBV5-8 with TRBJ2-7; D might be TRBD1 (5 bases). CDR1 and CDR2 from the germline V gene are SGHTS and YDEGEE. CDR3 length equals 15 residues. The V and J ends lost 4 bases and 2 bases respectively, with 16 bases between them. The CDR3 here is CASSPLGPHTYEQYF. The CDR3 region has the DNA TGTGCCAGCAGCCCCCTGGGGCCCCACACCTACGAGCAGTACTTC.

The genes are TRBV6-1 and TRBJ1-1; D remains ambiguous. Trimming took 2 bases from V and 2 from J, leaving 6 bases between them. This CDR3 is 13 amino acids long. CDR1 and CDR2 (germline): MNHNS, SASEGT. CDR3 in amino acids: CASSEKENTEAFF. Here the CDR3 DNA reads TGTGCCAGCAGTGAAAAGGAAAACACTGAAGCTTTCTTT.

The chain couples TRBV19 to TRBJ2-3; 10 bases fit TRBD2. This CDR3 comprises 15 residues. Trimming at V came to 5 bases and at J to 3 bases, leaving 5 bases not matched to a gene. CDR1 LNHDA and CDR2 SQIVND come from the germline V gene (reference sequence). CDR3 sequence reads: CASSSGTSVTDTQYF. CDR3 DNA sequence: TGTGCCAGTAGTTCCGGGACTAGCGTAACAGATACGCAGTATTTT.

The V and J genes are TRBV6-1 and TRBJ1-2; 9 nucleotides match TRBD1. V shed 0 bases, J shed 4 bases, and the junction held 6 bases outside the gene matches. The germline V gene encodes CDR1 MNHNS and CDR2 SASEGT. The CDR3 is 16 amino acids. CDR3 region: CASSEAPGQGVYGYTF. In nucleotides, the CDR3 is TGTGCCAGCAGTGAAGCTCCGGGACAGGGAGTCTATGGCTACACCTTC.